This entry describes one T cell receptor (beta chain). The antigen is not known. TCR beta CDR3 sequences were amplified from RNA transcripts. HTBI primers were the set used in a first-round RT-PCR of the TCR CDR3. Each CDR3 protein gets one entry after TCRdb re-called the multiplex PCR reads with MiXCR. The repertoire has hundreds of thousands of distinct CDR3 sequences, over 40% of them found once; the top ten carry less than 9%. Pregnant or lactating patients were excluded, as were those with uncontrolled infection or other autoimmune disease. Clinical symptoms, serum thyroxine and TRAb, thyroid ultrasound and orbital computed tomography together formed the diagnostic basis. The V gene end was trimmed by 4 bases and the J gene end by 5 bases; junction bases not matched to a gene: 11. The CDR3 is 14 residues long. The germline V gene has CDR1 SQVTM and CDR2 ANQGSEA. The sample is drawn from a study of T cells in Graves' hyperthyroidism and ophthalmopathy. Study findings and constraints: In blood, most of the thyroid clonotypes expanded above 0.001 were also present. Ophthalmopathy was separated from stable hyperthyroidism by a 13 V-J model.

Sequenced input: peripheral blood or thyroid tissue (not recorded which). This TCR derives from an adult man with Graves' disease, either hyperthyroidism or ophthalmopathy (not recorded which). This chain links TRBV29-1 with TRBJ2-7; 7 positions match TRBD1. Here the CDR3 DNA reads TGCAGCGTTGTTCAGGGGGATTCGGCCGACGAGCAGTACTTC. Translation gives CSVVQGDSADEQYF.